This TCR beta chain came from a study of radiotherapy plus CTLA-4 blockade in lung cancer. Study-level findings and limits: Interferon-beta, together with early blood T cell clone dynamics, reportedly best predicted response.

The protocol was immunoSEQ multiplex PCR, while the TCRdb copy is restricted to in-frame clones and leaves out a portion. The sample yields 35,000 to 50,000 clones, roughly four fifths seen once. CDR3 size: 13 residues. Germline assignment: CDR1 MDHEN and CDR2 SYDVKM. V shed 6 bases and J shed 4 bases, with 9 bases lying between them. In its sample, this clone was seen a few times. Antigen: not known. This chain links TRBV28 with TRBJ1-4; unclear D gene. Sequenced material: peripheral blood, taken from a patient treated with radiotherapy plus ipilimumab. The receptor was derived from a human donor with non-small cell lung cancer who had a complete response to radiotherapy plus ipilimumab. The DNA for the CDR3 is TGTGCCAGCAGGACGGGGATTAATGAAAAACTGTTTTTT. It encodes CASRTGINEKLFF.